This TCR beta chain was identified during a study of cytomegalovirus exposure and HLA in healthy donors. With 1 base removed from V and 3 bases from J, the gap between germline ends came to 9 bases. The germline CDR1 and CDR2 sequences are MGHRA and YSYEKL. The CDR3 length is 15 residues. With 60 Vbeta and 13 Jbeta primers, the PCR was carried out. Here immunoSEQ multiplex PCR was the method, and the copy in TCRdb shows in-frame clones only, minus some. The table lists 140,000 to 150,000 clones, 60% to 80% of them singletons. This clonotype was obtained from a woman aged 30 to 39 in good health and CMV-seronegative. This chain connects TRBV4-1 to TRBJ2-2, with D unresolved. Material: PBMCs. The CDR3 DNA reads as TGCGCCAGCAGCCAAGTCCTATTATACACCGGGGAGCTGTTTTTT. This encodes CASSQVLLYTGELFF.